A selection of T cell receptor beta chains follows, all from one sample in a study of T-cell reconstitution after alpha-beta-depleted transplantation in children. A single record per CDR3 protein comes from TCRdb applying MiXCR to the PCR reads. The table lists hundreds of thousands of distinct CDR3 sequences, around 12% of them singletons. The starting material was PBMCs from the stem cell graft donor, obtained from the stem cell graft. These receptors all come from a human donor who donated a stem cell graft to a child with combined immunodeficiency. Both conserved end residues are part of each CDR3. D genes are given only for firm matches. For some rows the clone size is stated as once, few or many, or as a class when expanded; others skip it.

>few|TRBJ2-1|.|TRBV7-9
TGTGCCAGCAGCTTAGTTAGCGGTTACAATGAGCAGTTCTTC
CASSLVSGYNEQFF
>few|TRBJ2-7|.|TRBV6-1
TGTGCCAGCAGTCCACGAGGGATCCCCCACGAGCAGTACTTC
CASSPRGIPHEQYF
>many|TRBJ2-3|.|TRBV6-2/TRBV6-3
TGTGCCAGCGGGAGAGGGGAGACAGATACGCAGTATTTT
CASGRGETDTQYF
>few|TRBJ2-5|TRBD1|TRBV6-5
TGTGCCAGCAGTTACCGACAGGGCCACCAAGAGACCCAGTACTTC
CASSYRQGHQETQYF
>few|TRBJ2-1|.|TRBV29-1
TGCAGCGTTGAAAGGCAATACAATGAGCAGTTCTTC
CSVERQYNEQFF
>.|TRBJ1-5|TRBD1|TRBV3-1
TGTGCCAGCAGCCAAGGGGTAGGGGGCAGGGGTCAGCCCCAGCATTTT
CASSQGVGGRGQPQHF
>many|TRBJ2-3|TRBD2|TRBV12-3/TRBV12-4
TGTGCCAGCAGTTTATCTAGCGGGGGAGAAGATACGCAGTATTTT
CASSLSSGGEDTQYF
>.|TRBJ2-7|TRBD2|TRBV5-4
TGTGCCAGCAGCACCATGACTAGCAGCTACGAGCAGTACTTC
CASSTMTSSYEQYF
>.|TRBJ2-2|.|TRBV18
TGTGCCAGCTCACCGAGGACCGGGGGACTCCTTATGAGGGACACCGGGGAGCTGTTTTTT
CASSPRTGGLLMRDTGELFF
>.|TRBJ2-1|TRBD1|TRBV12-3/TRBV12-4
TGTGCCAGCAGCCCCCCTCTCAGGGCGACAGGGGGCGCGCAGTTCTTC
CASSPPLRATGGAQFF
>once|TRBJ1-1|.|TRBV27
TGTGCCAGCAGGGGACGGTTTAACACTGAAGCTTTCTTT
CASRGRFNTEAFF
>many|TRBJ2-1|TRBD1|TRBV11-2
TGTGCCAGCAGCAGTGGGACAGGGTTACATGAGCAGTTCTTC
CASSSGTGLHEQFF
>.|TRBJ2-3|.|TRBV9
TGTGCCAGCAGTCTAAAGCCGAGTAGAGACACGCAGTATTTT
CASSLKPSRDTQYF
>.|TRBJ2-7|.|TRBV3-1
TGTGCCAGCAGCCATAAAACGAATTACTACGAGCAGTACTTC
CASSHKTNYYEQYF
>.|TRBJ2-7|.|TRBV12-3/TRBV12-4
TGTGCCAGCAGTTTCCCCTCGACTGGTACGGGTGAGCAGTACTTC
CASSFPSTGTGEQYF
>many|TRBJ2-1|.|TRBV15
TGTGCCACCAGCAGAGATCGGGGTCACGGGTATGAGCAGTTCTTC
CATSRDRGHGYEQFF
>many|TRBJ2-7|TRBD2|TRBV13
TGTGCCAGCAGCTCTAGCGGGAGGGCCCCCTACGAGCAGTACTTC
CASSSSGRAPYEQYF
>.|TRBJ2-2|TRBD1|TRBV15
TGTGCCACCCGAAAGGGGGCTGGCACCGGGGAGCTGTTTTTT
CATRKGAGTGELFF
>.|TRBJ1-3|.|TRBV12-3/TRBV12-4
TGTGCCAGCAATACCCTGGCGGGGGGTAAGGGCTCCTCTGGAAACACCATATATTTT
CASNTLAGGKGSSGNTIYF
>many|TRBJ2-1|TRBD2|TRBV7-3
TGTGCCAGCAGCTTAATCCCGGGACTAGTGTATGAGCAGTTCTTC
CASSLIPGLVYEQFF
>few|TRBJ2-7|.|TRBV7-6
TGTGCCAGCAGCTTAGCTGGCAGGGACCCCTACGAGCAGTACTTC
CASSLAGRDPYEQYF
>few|TRBJ2-3|TRBD2|TRBV27
TGTGCCAGCAGTTCCGGACTAGGTCCCGATACGCAGTATTTT
CASSSGLGPDTQYF
>few|TRBJ1-2|.|TRBV7-9
TGTGCCAGCAGCCCCCCTGCCCGGGGGGAGGGTGGCTACACCTTC
CASSPPARGEGGYTF
>many|TRBJ2-1|TRBD2|TRBV7-3
TGTGCCAGCAGCCAGACTAGCGGGGAGGGGAATGAGCAGTTCTTC
CASSQTSGEGNEQFF
>few|TRBJ2-7|.|TRBV29-1
TGCAGCGTTGTGCATCGGGCTACCTACGAGCAGTACTTC
CSVVHRATYEQYF
>.|TRBJ1-2|.|TRBV30
TGTGCCTGCCCCCTCGCAGAGGAGTTGTTCGATGGCTACACCTTC
CACPLAEELFDGYTF
>.|TRBJ2-2|.|TRBV12-3/TRBV12-4
TGTGCCAGCGGGCCGGGGAACACCGGGGAGCTGTTTTTT
CASGPGNTGELFF
>many|TRBJ2-3|.|TRBV6-5
TGTGCCAGCAGTTACTCGGGGGGGCCACCAGATACGCAGTATTTT
CASSYSGGPPDTQYF
>many|TRBJ1-1|.|TRBV12-3/TRBV12-4
TGTGCCAGCAGTTTAGGGGCTATAAACACTGAAGCTTTCTTT
CASSLGAINTEAFF
>few|TRBJ2-3|.|TRBV9
TGTGCCAGCAGCGTCCAGGGGGATACGCAGTATTTT
CASSVQGDTQYF
>few|TRBJ2-7|TRBD1|TRBV12-3/TRBV12-4
TGTGCCAGCATCCCGGGTACGTGGACAGGGGGCTCCTACGAGCAGTACTTC
CASIPGTWTGGSYEQYF
>.|TRBJ1-1|.|TRBV5-1
TGCGCCAGCAGCTTGGGGAATAGGGAAGCTTTCTTT
CASSLGNREAFF
>many|TRBJ2-7|TRBD1|TRBV29-1
TGCAGCGTTGGGACAGGGATTTACGAGCAGTACTTC
CSVGTGIYEQYF
>few|TRBJ2-1|.|TRBV27
TGTGCCAGCAGCTCTGAAATGAACAATGAGCAGTTCTTC
CASSSEMNNEQFF
>few|TRBJ2-7|.|TRBV7-2
TGTGCCAGCAGCTTACCCGGGAAGCCCTACCAGCAGTACTTC
CASSLPGKPYQQYF
>.|TRBJ2-3|.|TRBV6-2/TRBV6-3
TGTGCCAGCAGTTCTAGCGCCCTGTACGAGTATTTT
CASSSSALYEYF
>.|TRBJ2-3|TRBD2|TRBV9
TGTGCCAGCAGTGTGCTAGCGGGAATCACAGATACGCAGTATTTT
CASSVLAGITDTQYF
>many|TRBJ1-4|.|TRBV27
TGTGCCAGCAGTGGGCAGGGGATCTCGGAAAAACTGTTTTTT
CASSGQGISEKLFF
>.|TRBJ1-2|TRBD1|TRBV5-1
TGCGCCAGCAGCTTGTCCCCGGGACAGGGGGCCTGGAGCTATGGCTACACCTTC
CASSLSPGQGAWSYGYTF
>many|TRBJ2-1|.|TRBV6-2/TRBV6-3
TGTGCCAGCAGTTACTCAGGACCGTTGAATGAGCAGTTCTTC
CASSYSGPLNEQFF
>.|TRBJ1-2|TRBD1|TRBV27
TGTGCCAGCAGCAACCTCCCGGGACAGGGGAGTCACTATGGCTACACCTTC
CASSNLPGQGSHYGYTF
>.|TRBJ2-5|.|TRBV7-2
TGTGCCAGCAGCCGTAGCGCGGCGGAGACCCAGTACTTC
CASSRSAAETQYF
>.|TRBJ1-4|.|TRBV4-3
TGCGCCAGCAGCCAAGAGTGGAGGAATGAAAAACTGTTTTTT
CASSQEWRNEKLFF
>many|TRBJ2-3|TRBD2|TRBV15
TGTGCCACCAGCAGAGGTCACGAGCGGGAGGTCGGGAAAGATACGCAGTATTTT
CATSRGHEREVGKDTQYF
>many|TRBJ2-3|.|TRBV12-3/TRBV12-4
TGTGCCAGCAGTATGACTAGCACAGATACGCAGTATTTT
CASSMTSTDTQYF
>many|TRBJ2-7|.|TRBV6-2/TRBV6-3
TGTGCCAGCAGTTATGGACTAGGGGGCGAGCAGTACTTC
CASSYGLGGEQYF
>few|TRBJ2-7|TRBD1|TRBV12-5
TGTGCTAGTGGACCCGACAGGGGATTCTACGAGCAGTACTTC
CASGPDRGFYEQYF
>few|TRBJ2-7|.|TRBV10-3
TGTGCCACAGGAGAGTCCGAGCAGTACTTC
CATGESEQYF
>many|TRBJ2-1|TRBD2|TRBV28
TGTGCCAGCAGTACGACTAGCGGGGGTTCGAGTTACAATGAGCAGTTCTTC
CASSTTSGGSSYNEQFF
>few|TRBJ2-5|TRBD2|TRBV18
TGTGCCAGCTCACCTGGACTAGCGGGGCTCAGGGAGACCCAGTACTTC
CASSPGLAGLRETQYF
>many|TRBJ1-3|.|TRBV12-3/TRBV12-4
TGTGCCAGCAGCTTGACAGGCGACCCCTCTGGAAACACCATATATTTT
CASSLTGDPSGNTIYF
>many|TRBJ2-1|.|TRBV15
TGTGCCACCAGCAGAGATCTAGACGGATACAATGAGCAGTTCTTC
CATSRDLDGYNEQFF
>.|TRBJ2-2|TRBD1|TRBV11-2
TGTGCCAGCAGCTTAAGAGGACAGGGGATGACCGGGGAGCTGTTTTTT
CASSLRGQGMTGELFF
>few|TRBJ1-1|.|TRBV7-6
TGTGCCAGCAGCTCCGGGGAGAAGGACACTGAAGCTTTCTTT
CASSSGEKDTEAFF